Sequencing of this T cell receptor (beta chain) was carried out in a study of cytomegalovirus exposure and HLA in healthy donors. The germline V gene encodes CDR1 SEHNR and CDR2 FQNEAQ (reference sequence). J lost 7 bases, V lost 5 bases, and 16 bases had no gene match. The CDR3 is 16 amino acids. With 60 Vbeta and 13 Jbeta primers, the PCR was carried out. Clones were sequenced by immunoSEQ multiplex PCR, and TCRdb holds only the in-frame ones, with some missing. The data show under 250,000 clones, approximately 78% seen once. This clone has just a few counts. The rearrangement uses TRBV7-9 and TRBJ1-1; 7 bases fit TRBD1. The sample comprised PBMCs. This sequence was found in a woman between 40 and 50 years old in good health and CMV-seronegative. The CDR3 reads CASSPKGQAFGSEAFF. CDR3 nucleotides: TGTGCCAGCAGCCCTAAAGGACAGGCCTTTGGTAGTGAAGCTTTCTTT.